This T cell receptor beta chain was sequenced during a study of CD8 T cells in Susac syndrome (dated 2019 in TCRdb). Turning to the overall study: Whether CD8+ T cell activation and differentiation in Susac syndrome was antigen driven was tested using repertoire sequencing. The clonality of the CD8+ T cell repertoire was compared across approximately 12 healthy donors, some 14 Susac syndrome patients and 15 multiple sclerosis patients. The paper's findings and limits, for the study overall: The number of individuals in the TCR sequencing and HLA analysis was recognized as being relatively small.

From the cysteine through the phenylalanine, the CDR3 covers 19 amino acids. CDR3 DNA is the only sequence kept; it has 57 bases, read in frame from the first base. V is cut back by 5 bases and J by 5 bases, with 21 bases in the junction unmatched. CDR1 MNHEY and CDR2 SMNVEV are derived from the germline V gene (reference sequence). RNA was extracted using the RNeasy kit, and roughly 0.5 to 1 microgram was reverse transcribed with random hexamers. The immunoSEQ multiplex PCR assay, which covers 54 Vbeta and 13 Jbeta segments, was used to amplify TCR beta CDR3 regions. PCR amplification bias was corrected using a synthetic template baseline for primer optimization and computational correction. Per the source publication's procedure: Only productive sequences were kept, with reads annotated to V, D and J genes according to IMGT and analyzed in immunoSEQ Analyzer. To calculate clonality, Shannon entropy was normalized by log2 of the number of productive unique sequences and then subtracted from one. For each patient and control, public and private clones were evaluated within the 100 most prevalent clones. A clone was defined as Susac-specific if it was absent from the healthy and MS cohorts, from roughly 1,000 published viral clones and from other ImmuneACCESS disease sequences. Starting from the raw public reads, TCRdb applied fastp trimming at Q25, assembled clones with MiXCR and retained in-frame beta chains. Each CDR3 protein gets just one entry, which takes the most common genes and DNA from the rows behind it. The V and J calls were not made by the authors but by TCRdb's processing. A total of some 150,000 distinct CDR3 sequences appear in this sample, approximately 93% of them only once. In total, the top ten clones hold roughly 0.29% of the sample.

As concerns this clonotype: The specificity of this receptor is unknown. No qualities accompany the bases; no much larger clone lies one base away.

Peripheral blood CD8+ and CD4+ T cells from healthy donors, Susac syndrome patients and multiple sclerosis patients were profiled using high-throughput TCR beta sequencing. The healthy donors served as controls matched for age and sex. Bulk CD8+ and CD4+ T cells were purified magnetically by negative isolation, whereas CD8+ TEMRA cells were enriched by FACS. Blood was drawn into EDTA tubes, processed within 24 hours, and PBMCs were isolated by density gradient centrifugation. PBMCs intended for TCR sequencing were frozen in liquid nitrogen and were later thawed in a 37 degrees C water bath. Purity of sorted or isolated CD4+, CD8+ and CD8+ TEMRA cells was at least 90%.

The sequence was obtained from a human donor in good health. The rearranged segments are TRBV27 and TRBJ2-5; 9 nucleotides in the junction match TRBD2. The sequencing sample was made of CD8+ T cells from PBMCs. The nucleotides are TGTGCCAGCAGTCCTAATTCCCTGTCTTTAGCGGGAGAGAGGGAGACCCAGTACTTC. Translation gives CASSPNSLSLAGERETQYF.